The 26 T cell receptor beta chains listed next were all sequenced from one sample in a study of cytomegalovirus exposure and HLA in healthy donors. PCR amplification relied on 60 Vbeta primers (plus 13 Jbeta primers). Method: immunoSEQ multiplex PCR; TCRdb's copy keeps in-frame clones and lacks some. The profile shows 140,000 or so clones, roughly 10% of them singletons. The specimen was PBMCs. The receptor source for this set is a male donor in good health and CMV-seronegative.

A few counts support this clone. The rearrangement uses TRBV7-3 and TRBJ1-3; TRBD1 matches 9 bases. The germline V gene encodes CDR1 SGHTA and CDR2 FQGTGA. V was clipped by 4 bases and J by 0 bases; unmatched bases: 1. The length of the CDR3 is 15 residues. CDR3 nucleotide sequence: TGTGCCAGCAGCTCGGACAGGGGCTCTGGAAACACCATATATTTT. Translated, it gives CASSSDRGSGNTIYF.

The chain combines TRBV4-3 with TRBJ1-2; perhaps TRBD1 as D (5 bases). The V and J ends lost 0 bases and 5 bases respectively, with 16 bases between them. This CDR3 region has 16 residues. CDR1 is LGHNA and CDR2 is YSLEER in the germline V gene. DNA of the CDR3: TGCGCCAGCAGCCAAGACGGGACCTCAGGGAGGTATGGCTACACCTTC. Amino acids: CASSQDGTSGRYGYTF.

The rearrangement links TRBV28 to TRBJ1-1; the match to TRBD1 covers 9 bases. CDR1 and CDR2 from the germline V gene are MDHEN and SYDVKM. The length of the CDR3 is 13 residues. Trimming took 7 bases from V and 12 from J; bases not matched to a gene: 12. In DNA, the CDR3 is TGTGCCAGCATCCGCTACGGGACAGGGCATACTTTCTTT. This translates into CASIRYGTGHTFF.

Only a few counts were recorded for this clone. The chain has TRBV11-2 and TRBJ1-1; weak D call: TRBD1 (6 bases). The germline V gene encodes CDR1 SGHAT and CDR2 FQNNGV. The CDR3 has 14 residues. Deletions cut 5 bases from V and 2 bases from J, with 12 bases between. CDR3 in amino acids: CASSPGGLNTEAFF. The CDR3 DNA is TGTGCCAGCAGCCCCGGGGGGCTAAACACTGAAGCTTTCTTT.

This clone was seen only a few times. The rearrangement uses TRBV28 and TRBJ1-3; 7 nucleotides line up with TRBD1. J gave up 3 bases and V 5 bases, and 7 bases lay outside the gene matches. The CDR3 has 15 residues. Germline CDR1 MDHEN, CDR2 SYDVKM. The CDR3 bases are TGTGCCAGCAGTCGGGACAGACTTTTTGGAAACACCATATATTTT. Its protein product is CASSRDRLFGNTIYF.

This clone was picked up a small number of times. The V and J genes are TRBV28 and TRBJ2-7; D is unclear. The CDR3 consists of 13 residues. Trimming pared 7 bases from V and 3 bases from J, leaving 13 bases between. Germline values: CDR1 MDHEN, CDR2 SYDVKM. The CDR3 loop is CASNPRLVYEQYF. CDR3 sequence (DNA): TGTGCCAGCAATCCGAGGCTGGTCTACGAGCAGTACTTC.

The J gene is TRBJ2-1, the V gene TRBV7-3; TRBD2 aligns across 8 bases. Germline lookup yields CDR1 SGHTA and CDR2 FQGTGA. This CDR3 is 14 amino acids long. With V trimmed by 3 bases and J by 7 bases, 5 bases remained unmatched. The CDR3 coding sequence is TGTGCCAGCAGCTTCTCGGGAGGGCCTAATGAGCAGTTCTTC. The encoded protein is CASSFSGGPNEQFF. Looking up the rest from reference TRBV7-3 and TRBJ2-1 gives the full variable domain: GAGVSQTPSNKVTEKGKYVELRCDPISGHTALYWYRQSLGQGPEFLIYFQGTGAADDSGLPNDRFFAVRPEGSVSTLKIQRTERGDSAVYLCASSFSGGPNEQFFGPGTRLTVL.

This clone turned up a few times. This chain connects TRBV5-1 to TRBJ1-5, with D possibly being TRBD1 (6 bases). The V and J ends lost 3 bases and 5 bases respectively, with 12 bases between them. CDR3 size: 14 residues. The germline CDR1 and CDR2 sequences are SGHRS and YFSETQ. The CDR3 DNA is TGCGCCAGCAGCTCAGGGGCAGGTGATCAGCCCCAGCATTTT. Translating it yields CASSSGAGDQPQHF.

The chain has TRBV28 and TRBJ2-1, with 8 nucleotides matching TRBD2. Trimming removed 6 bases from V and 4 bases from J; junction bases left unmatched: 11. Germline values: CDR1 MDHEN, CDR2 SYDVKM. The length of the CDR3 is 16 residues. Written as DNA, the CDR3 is TGTGCCAGCAGCCAACAACGAGCGGGGGCTTACAATGAGCAGTTCTTC. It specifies CASSQQRAGAYNEQFF. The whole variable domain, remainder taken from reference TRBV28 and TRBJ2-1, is DVKVTQSSRYLVKRTGEKVFLECVQDMDHENMFWYRQDPGLGLRLIYFSYDVKMKEKGDIPEGYSVSREKKERFSLILESASTNQTSMYLCASSQQRAGAYNEQFFGPGTRLTVL.

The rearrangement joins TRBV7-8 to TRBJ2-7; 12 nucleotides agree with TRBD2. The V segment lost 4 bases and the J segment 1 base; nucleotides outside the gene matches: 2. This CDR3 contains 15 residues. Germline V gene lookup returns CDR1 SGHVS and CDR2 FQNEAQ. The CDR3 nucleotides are TGTGCCAGCAGCTCCGGACTAGCGGGATCCTACGAGCAGTACTTC. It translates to CASSSGLAGSYEQYF. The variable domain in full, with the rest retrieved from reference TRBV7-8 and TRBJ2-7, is GAGVSQSPRYKVAKRGQDVALRCDPISGHVSLFWYQQALGQGPEFLTYFQNEAQLDKSGLPSDRFFAERPEGSVSTLKIQRTQQEDSAVYLCASSSGLAGSYEQYFGPGTRLTVT.

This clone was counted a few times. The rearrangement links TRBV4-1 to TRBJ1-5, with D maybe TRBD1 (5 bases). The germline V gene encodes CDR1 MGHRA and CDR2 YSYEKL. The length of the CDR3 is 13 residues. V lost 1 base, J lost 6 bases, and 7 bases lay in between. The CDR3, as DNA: TGCGCCAGCAGCCAAGGGGGCGGTCAGCCCCAGCATTTT. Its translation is CASSQGGGQPQHF.

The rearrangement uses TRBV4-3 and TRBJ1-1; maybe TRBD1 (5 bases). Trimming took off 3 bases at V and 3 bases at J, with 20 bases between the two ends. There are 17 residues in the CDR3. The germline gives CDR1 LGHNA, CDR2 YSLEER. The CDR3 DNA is TGCGCCAGCAGCCAGTTGAGTCACCAGACAGAAGACACTGAAGCTTTCTTT. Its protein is CASSQLSHQTEDTEAFF.

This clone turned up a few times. The CDR3 DNA reads TGTGCCAGCAGCTCCCGCCGCGGGCAGGGGGTGGAAGCTTTCTTT. Protein product: CASSSRRGQGVEAFF. This chain links TRBV5-4 with TRBJ1-1; 7 bases are shared with TRBD1. Germline V gene sequence: CDR1 SGHNT, CDR2 YYREEE (reference sequence). Trimming cost V 3 bases and J 8 bases; bases outside gene matches: 13. This CDR3 has 15 residues.

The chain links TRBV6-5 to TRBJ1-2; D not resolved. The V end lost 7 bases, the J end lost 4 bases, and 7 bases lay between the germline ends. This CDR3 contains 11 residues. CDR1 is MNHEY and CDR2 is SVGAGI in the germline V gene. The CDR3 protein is CASMAGYGYTF. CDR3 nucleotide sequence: TGTGCCAGCATGGCAGGCTATGGCTACACCTTC.

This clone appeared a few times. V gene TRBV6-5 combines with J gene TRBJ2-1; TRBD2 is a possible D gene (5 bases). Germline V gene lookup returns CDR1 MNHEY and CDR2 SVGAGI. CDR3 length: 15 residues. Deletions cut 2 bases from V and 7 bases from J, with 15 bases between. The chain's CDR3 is CASSYGQDLGNEQFF. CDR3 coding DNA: TGTGCCAGCAGTTACGGGCAGGACTTGGGAAATGAGCAGTTCTTC.

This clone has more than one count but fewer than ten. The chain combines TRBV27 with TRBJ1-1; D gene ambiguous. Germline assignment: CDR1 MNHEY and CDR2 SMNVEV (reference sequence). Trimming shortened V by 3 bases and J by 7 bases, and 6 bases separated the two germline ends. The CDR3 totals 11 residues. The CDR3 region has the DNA TGTGCCAGCAGTTTCCGGGGTGAAGCTTTCTTT. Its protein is CASSFRGEAFF.

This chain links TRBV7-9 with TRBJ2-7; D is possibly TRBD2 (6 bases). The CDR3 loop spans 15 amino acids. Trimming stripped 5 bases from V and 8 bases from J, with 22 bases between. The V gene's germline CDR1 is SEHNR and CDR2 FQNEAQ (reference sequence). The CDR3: CASSNILGGPLKQYF. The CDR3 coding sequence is TGTGCCAGCAGCAACATATTGGGGGGTCCGTTGAAGCAGTACTTC.

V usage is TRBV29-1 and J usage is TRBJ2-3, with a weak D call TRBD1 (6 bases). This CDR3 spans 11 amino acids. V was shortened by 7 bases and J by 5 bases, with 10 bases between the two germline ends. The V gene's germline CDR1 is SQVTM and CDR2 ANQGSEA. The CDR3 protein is CSGSRGDTQYF. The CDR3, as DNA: TGCAGCGGATCCAGGGGAGATACGCAGTATTTT.

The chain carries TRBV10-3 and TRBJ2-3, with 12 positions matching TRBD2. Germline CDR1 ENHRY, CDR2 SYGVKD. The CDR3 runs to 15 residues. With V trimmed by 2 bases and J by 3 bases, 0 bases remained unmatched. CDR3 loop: CAISELAGGTDTQYF. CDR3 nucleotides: TGTGCCATCAGTGAGCTAGCGGGAGGGACAGATACGCAGTATTTT.

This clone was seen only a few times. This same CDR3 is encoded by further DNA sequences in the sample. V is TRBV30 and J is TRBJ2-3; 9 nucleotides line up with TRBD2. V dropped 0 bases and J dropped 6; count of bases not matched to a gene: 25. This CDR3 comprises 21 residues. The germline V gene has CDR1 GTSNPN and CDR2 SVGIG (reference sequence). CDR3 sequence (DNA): TGTGCCTGGAGTGTACTGGTCGGGCTAGCGGGACACAACCCACCCCGGGATACGCAGTATTTT. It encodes CAWSVLVGLAGHNPPRDTQYF.

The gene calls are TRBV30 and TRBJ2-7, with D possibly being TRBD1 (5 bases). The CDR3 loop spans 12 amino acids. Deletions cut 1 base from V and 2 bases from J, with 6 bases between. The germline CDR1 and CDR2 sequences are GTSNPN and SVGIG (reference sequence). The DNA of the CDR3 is TGTGCCTGGAGTGCCAGGGCCTACGAGCAGTACTTC. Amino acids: CAWSARAYEQYF.

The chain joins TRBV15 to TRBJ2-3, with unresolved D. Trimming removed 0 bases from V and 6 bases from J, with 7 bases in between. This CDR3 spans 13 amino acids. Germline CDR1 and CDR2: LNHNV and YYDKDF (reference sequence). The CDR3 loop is CATSRDLLDTQYF. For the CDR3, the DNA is TGTGCCACCAGCAGAGACCTCCTGGATACGCAGTATTTT.

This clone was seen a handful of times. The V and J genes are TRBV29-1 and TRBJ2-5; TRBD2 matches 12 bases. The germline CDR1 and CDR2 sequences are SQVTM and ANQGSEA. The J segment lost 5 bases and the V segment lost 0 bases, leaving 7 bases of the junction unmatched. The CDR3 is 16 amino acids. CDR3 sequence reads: CSVEEASGRAVETQYF. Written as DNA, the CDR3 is TGCAGCGTTGAAGAAGCTAGCGGGAGGGCCGTCGAGACCCAGTACTTC.

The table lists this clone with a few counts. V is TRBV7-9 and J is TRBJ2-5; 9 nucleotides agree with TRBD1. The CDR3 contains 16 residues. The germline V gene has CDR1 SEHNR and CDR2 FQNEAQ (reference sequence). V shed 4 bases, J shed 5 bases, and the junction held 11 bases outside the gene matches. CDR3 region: CASSSLRTGAEETQYF. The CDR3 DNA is TGTGCCAGCAGCTCGCTCAGGACAGGGGCCGAGGAGACCCAGTACTTC.

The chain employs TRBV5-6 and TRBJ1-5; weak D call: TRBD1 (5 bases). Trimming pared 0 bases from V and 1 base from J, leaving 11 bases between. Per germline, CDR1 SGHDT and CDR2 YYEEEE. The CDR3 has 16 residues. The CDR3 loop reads CASSLAGQGSNQPQHF. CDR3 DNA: TGTGCCAGCAGCTTGGCCGGGCAGGGCAGCAATCAGCCCCAGCATTTT.

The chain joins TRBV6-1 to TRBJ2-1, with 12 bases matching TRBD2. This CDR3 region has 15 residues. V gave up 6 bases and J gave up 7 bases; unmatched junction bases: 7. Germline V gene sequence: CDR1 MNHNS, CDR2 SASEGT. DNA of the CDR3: TGTGCCAGCAGGGAGACCGGGACTAGCGGGAATGAGCAGTTCTTC. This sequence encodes CASRETGTSGNEQFF.